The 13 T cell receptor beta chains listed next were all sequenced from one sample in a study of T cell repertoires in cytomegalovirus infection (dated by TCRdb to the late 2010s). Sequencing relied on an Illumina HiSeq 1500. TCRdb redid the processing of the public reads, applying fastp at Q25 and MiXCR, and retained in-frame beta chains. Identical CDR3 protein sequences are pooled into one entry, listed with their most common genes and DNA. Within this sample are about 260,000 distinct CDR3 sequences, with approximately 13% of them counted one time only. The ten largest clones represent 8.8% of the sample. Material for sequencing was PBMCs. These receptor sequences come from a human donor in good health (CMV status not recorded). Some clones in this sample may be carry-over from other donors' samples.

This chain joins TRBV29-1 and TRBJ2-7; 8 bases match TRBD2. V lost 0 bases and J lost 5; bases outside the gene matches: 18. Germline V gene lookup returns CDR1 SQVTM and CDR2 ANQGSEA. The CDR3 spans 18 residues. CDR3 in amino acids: CSVEDPESGSLGVNEQYF. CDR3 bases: TGCAGCGTTGAAGATCCTGAAAGCGGGAGTTTGGGGGTTAACGAGCAGTACTTC.

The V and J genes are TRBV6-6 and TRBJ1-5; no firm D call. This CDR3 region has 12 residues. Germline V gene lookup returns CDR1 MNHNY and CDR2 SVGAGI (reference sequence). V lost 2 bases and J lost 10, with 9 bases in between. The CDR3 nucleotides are TGTGCCAGCAGTTACCCGACCCAACCCCAGCATTTT. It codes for CASSYPTQPQHF.

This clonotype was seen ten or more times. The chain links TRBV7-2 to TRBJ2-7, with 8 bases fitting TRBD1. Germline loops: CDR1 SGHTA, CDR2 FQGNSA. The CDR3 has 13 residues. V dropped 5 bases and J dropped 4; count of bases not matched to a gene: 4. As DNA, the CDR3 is TGTGCCAGCAGCCGGACAGGGAGTTACGAGCAGTACTTC. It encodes CASSRTGSYEQYF.

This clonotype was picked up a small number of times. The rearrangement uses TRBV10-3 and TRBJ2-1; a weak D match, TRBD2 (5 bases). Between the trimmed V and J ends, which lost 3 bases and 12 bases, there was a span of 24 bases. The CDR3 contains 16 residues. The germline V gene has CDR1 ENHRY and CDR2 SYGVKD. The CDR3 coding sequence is TGTGCCATCAGTGATGATCGTGCCGCCGGGCCGGGGAGGCAGTTCTTC. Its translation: CAISDDRAAGPGRQFF.

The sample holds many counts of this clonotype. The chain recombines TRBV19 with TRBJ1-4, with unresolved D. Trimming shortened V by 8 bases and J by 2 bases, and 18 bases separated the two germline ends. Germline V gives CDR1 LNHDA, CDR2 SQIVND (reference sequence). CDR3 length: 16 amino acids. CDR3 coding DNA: TGTGCCAGTCAACGCGAAGGCAAATTCACTAATGAAAAACTGTTTTTT. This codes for CASQREGKFTNEKLFF. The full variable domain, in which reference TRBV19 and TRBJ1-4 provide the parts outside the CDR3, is DGGITQSPKYLFRKEGQNVTLSCEQNLNHDAMYWYRQDPGQGLRLIYYSQIVNDFQKGDIAEGYSVSREKKESFPLTVTSAQKNPTAFYLCASQREGKFTNEKLFFGSGTQLSVL.

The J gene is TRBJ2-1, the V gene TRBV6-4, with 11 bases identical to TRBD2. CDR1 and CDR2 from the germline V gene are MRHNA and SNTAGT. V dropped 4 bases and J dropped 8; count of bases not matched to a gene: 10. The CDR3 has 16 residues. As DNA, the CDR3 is TGTGCCAGCAGTGTTGGTAGCGGGAGGGCCGTCGATGAGCAGTTCTTC. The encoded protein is CASSVGSGRAVDEQFF.

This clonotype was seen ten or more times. The DNA for the CDR3 is TGTGCCAGCAGCGCCCGCATTACAAGCCATGAGCAGTTCTTC. Protein sequence: CASSARITSHEQFF. This chain connects TRBV7-3 to TRBJ2-1; no reliable D call. V lost 5 bases and J lost 8, with 16 bases in between. The germline V gene encodes CDR1 SGHTA and CDR2 FQGTGA. This CDR3 contains 14 residues.

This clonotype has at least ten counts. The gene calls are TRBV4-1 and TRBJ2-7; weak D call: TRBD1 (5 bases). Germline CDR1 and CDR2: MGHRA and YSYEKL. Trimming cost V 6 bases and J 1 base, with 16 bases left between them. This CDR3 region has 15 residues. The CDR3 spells CASSNAGIDSYEQYF. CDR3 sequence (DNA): TGCGCCAGCAGTAACGCAGGGATAGATTCCTACGAGCAGTACTTC.

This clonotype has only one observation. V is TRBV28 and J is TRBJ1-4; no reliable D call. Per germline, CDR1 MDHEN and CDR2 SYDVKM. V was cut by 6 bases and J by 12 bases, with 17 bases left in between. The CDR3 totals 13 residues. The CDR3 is CASRISVGRELFF. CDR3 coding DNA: TGTGCCAGCAGGATTTCGGTTGGGCGGGAACTGTTTTTT.

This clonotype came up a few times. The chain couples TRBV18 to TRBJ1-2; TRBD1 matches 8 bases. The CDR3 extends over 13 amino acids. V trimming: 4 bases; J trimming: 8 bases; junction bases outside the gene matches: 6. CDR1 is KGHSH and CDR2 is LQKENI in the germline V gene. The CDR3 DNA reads TGTGCCAGCTCACTGGGACAGGATGGCGGCTACACCTTC. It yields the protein CASSLGQDGGYTF.

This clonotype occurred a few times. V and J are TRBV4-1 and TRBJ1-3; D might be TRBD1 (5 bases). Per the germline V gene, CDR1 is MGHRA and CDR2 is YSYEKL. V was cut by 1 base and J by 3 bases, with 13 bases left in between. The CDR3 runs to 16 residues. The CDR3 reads CASSQAPRDYGNTIYF. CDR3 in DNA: TGCGCCAGCAGCCAAGCGCCCAGGGACTATGGAAACACCATATATTTT.

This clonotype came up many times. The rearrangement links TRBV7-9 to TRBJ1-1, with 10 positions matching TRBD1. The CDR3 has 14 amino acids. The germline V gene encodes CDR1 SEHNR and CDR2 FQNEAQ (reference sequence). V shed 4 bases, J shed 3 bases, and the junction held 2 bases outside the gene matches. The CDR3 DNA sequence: TGTGCCAGCAGCTGGGACAGGGGATACACTGAAGCTTTCTTT. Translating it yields CASSWDRGYTEAFF.

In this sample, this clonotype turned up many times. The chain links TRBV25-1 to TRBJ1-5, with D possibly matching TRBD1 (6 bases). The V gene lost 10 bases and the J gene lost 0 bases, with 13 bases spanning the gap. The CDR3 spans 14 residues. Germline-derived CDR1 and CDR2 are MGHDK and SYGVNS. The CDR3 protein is CATGQINSNQPQHF. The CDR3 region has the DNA TGTGCCACAGGACAGATCAATAGCAATCAGCCCCAGCATTTT.